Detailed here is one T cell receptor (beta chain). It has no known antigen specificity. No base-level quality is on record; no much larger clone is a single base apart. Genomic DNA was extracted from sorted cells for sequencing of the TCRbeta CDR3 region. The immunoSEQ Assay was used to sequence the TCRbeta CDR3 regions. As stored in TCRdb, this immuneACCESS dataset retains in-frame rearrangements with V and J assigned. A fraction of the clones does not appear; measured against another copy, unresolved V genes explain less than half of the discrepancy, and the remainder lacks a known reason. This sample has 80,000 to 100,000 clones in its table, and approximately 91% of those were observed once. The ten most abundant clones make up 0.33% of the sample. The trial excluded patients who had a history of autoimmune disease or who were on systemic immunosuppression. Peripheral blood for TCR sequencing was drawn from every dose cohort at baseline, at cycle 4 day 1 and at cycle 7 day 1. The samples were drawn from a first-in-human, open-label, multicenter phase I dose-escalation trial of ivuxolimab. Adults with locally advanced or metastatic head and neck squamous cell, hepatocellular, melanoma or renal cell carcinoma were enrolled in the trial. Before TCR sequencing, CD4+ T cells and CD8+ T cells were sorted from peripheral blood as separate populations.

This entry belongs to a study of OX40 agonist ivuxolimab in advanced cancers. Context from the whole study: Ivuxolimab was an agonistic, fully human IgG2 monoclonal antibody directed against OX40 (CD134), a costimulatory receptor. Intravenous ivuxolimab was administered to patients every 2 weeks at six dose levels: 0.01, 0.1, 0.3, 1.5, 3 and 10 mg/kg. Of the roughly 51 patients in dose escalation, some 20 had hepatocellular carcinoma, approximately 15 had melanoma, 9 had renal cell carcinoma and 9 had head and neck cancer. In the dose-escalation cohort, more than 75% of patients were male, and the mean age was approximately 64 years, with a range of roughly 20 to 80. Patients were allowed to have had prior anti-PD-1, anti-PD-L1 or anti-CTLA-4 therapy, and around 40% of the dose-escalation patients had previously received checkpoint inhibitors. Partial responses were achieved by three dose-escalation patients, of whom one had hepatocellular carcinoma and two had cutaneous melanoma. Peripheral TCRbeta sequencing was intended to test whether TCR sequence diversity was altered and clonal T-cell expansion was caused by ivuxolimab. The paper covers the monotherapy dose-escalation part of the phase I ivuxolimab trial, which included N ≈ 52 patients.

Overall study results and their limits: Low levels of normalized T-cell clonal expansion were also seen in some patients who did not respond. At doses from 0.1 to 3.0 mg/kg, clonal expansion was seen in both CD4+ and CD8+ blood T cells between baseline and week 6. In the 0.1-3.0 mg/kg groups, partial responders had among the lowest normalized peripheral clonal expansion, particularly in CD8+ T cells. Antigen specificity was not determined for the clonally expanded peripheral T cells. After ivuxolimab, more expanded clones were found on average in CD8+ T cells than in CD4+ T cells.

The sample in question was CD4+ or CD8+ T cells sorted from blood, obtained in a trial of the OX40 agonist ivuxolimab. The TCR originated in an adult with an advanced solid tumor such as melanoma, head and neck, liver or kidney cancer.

In nucleotide form, the sequence is TGTGCCAGCAGCTTAAGTGCAGATACGCAGTATTTT. This codes for CASSLSADTQYF. Recombination linked TRBV7-3 to TRBJ2-3; the D gene identity is not certain. CDR3 length: 12 amino acids, cysteine to phenylalanine. The retained sequence is limited to the CDR3, 36 bases, with the frame set at the first base. V is reduced by 1 base and J by 4 bases, leaving a spacing of 3 bases between them. Per the germline V gene, SGHTA is the CDR1 and FQGTGA is the CDR2.